The next 16 T cell receptor beta chains were all read from a single sample in a study of T cell changes during pregnancy in multiple sclerosis. Assay used: immunoSEQ multiplex PCR; TCRdb lists only in-frame clones, some missing. The data contain approximately 45,000 clones, around 84% of them singletons. Sequenced here: CD4+ T cells from peripheral blood mononuclear cells, sampled before pregnancy. The receptors shown here come from a female donor with multiple sclerosis, enrolled in a pregnancy study.

The chain joins TRBV27 to TRBJ2-2; 13 bases line up with TRBD2. Per germline, CDR1 MNHEY and CDR2 SMNVEV (reference sequence). V trimming: 6 bases; J trimming: 0 bases; junction bases outside the gene matches: 4. This CDR3 has 17 amino acids. CDR3 region: CASRILAGGPNTGELFF. The CDR3 nucleotides are TGTGCCAGCAGGATACTAGCGGGAGGGCCGAACACCGGGGAGCTGTTTTTT.

This chain connects TRBV19 to TRBJ2-6; weak D call: TRBD1 (5 bases). The germline gives CDR1 LNHDA, CDR2 SQIVND (reference sequence). The V end lost 6 bases, the J end lost 0 bases, and 6 bases lay between the germline ends. CDR3 size: 14 residues. Here the CDR3 reads CASRQVSGANVLTF. DNA of the CDR3: TGTGCCAGTAGACAGGTCTCTGGGGCCAACGTCCTGACTTTC.

The V gene is TRBV4-1, the J gene TRBJ2-5; 13 bases are shared with TRBD2. In germline, CDR1 is MGHRA, CDR2 YSYEKL. CDR3 size: 18 residues. Trimming took 4 bases from V and 0 from J; bases not matched to a gene: 8. The CDR3 loop reads CASSRGLAGAVYQETQYF. The CDR3 DNA follows: TGCGCCAGCAGCCGTGGACTAGCGGGGGCCGTGTACCAAGAGACCCAGTACTTC.

The chain recombines TRBV7-9 with TRBJ2-3; TRBD1 matches 10 bases. The CDR3 spans 13 residues. Losses at the gene ends were 5 bases for V and 6 bases for J; bases not matched to a gene: 2. The germline gives CDR1 SEHNR, CDR2 FQNEAQ (reference sequence). In DNA form, the CDR3 reads TGTGCCAGCAGCGACAGGGGGCCCGATACGCAGTATTTT. The encoded protein is CASSDRGPDTQYF.

Only one count was recorded for this clone. V gene TRBV7-8 combines with J gene TRBJ2-7; tentatively, D is TRBD2 (6 bases). CDR1 is SGHVS and CDR2 is FQNEAQ in the germline V gene. Trimming cost V 1 base and J 2 bases, with 12 bases left between them. This CDR3 comprises 15 residues. The CDR3 region has the DNA TGTGCCAGCAGCTTAGGGAGACTAGAACCCTACGAGCAGTACTTC. As protein: CASSLGRLEPYEQYF.

J is TRBJ2-5 and V is TRBV14; maybe TRBD2 (6 bases). The CDR3 covers 15 residues. Trimming removed 3 bases from V and 2 bases from J, with 13 bases in between. Looked up from germline, CDR1 is SGHDN and CDR2 is FVKESK. Here the CDR3 DNA reads TGTGCCAGCAGCCATGGAGGGGCAGGTCAAGAGACCCAGTACTTC. Translated, it gives CASSHGGAGQETQYF.

The chain has TRBV30 and TRBJ1-6, with TRBD1 matching 12 bases. Germline loops: CDR1 GTSNPN, CDR2 SVGIG (reference sequence). V lost 3 bases and J lost 9; bases outside the gene matches: 6. This CDR3 is 15 amino acids long. The CDR3 loop reads CAWSGGTGGFSPLHF. CDR3 coding DNA: TGTGCCTGGAGCGGAGGGACAGGGGGCTTTTCACCCCTCCACTTT.

This chain uses TRBV7-2 with TRBJ2-1, with 7 bases identical to TRBD2. The CDR3 covers 12 residues. CDR1 and CDR2 (germline): SGHTA, FQGNSA. The ends lost 4 bases at V and 12 bases at J; junction bases unmatched: 6. The CDR3 DNA is TGTGCCAGCAGCTCGACTAGCAAAGGGCAGTTCTTC. This gives the protein CASSSTSKGQFF. The full variable domain, its missing parts supplied by reference TRBV7-2 and TRBJ2-1, is GAGVSQSPSNKVTEKGKDVELRCDPISGHTALYWYRQSLGQGLEFLIYFQGNSAPDKSGLPSDRFSAERTGGSVSTLTIQRTQQEDSAVYLCASSSTSKGQFFGPGTRLTVL.

This clone showed up just a few times. The chain couples TRBV11-3 to TRBJ2-2; 12 bases agree with TRBD2. Germline assignment: CDR1 SGHNT and CDR2 YENEEA. The CDR3 has 17 amino acids. V shed 2 bases, J shed 6 bases, and the junction held 7 bases outside the gene matches. The CDR3: CASSLTLTSGSAGELFF. For the CDR3, the DNA is TGTGCCAGCAGCTTAACGTTGACTAGCGGGAGCGCCGGGGAGCTGTTTTTT.

A few counts support this clone. This chain joins TRBV2 and TRBJ1-2; 8 bases are a match to TRBD1. Germline CDR1 is SNHLY and CDR2 is FYNNEI. The CDR3 contains 14 residues. J lost 8 bases, V lost 5 bases, and 10 bases had no gene match. In nucleotides, the CDR3 is TGTGCCAGCAGTAAGGACAGGGCGGCCGACGGCTACACCTTC. Amino acid sequence: CASSKDRAADGYTF.

The gene calls are TRBV7-8 and TRBJ2-5; 7 bases map to TRBD1. This CDR3 has 13 residues. The germline V gene encodes CDR1 SGHVS and CDR2 FQNEAQ. Trimming cost V 3 bases and J 5 bases; bases outside gene matches: 3. This chain's CDR3 is CASSFDRAETQYF. CDR3 sequence (DNA): TGTGCCAGCAGCTTCGACAGGGCCGAGACCCAGTACTTC.

The rearrangement uses TRBV7-2 and TRBJ2-5, with D maybe TRBD2 (6 bases). Germline-derived CDR1 and CDR2 are SGHTA and FQGNSA. The CDR3 is 14 amino acids. Deletions cut 0 bases from V and 3 bases from J, with 8 bases between. CDR3: CASSLAGGKETQYF. In DNA form, the CDR3 reads TGTGCCAGCAGCTTAGCGGGCGGGAAAGAGACCCAGTACTTC.

The chain carries TRBV5-8 and TRBJ2-1; D might be TRBD1 (6 bases). Germline V lookup: CDR1 SGHTS, CDR2 YDEGEE. This CDR3 region has 12 residues. Trimming left V 6 bases short and J 9 bases short, with 13 bases between. CDR3 coding DNA: TGTGCCAGCAACAGGGCCATCACTGAGCAGTTCTTC. It translates to CASNRAITEQFF.

The chain carries TRBV15 and TRBJ2-5, with D uncertain. The CDR3 is 13 amino acids. CDR1 is LNHNV, CDR2 YYDKDF, per germline (reference sequence). V was shortened by 0 bases and J by 3 bases, with 5 bases between the two germline ends. The CDR3 loop is CATSRDLEETQYF. DNA for the CDR3: TGTGCCACCAGCAGAGATTTAGAAGAGACCCAGTACTTC.

This clone was observed a few times. The J gene is TRBJ1-1, the V gene TRBV18, with 7 bases matching TRBD1. The CDR3 extends over 12 amino acids. V dropped 2 bases and J dropped 8; count of bases not matched to a gene: 2. Germline V gene data show CDR1 as KGHSH and CDR2 as LQKENI. CDR3 DNA sequence: TGTGCCAGCTCACCAAGGGGGCCCGAAGCTTTCTTT. Its translation: CASSPRGPEAFF. Drawing the rest from reference TRBV18 and TRBJ1-1, the complete variable domain is NAGVMQNPRHLVRRRGQEARLRCSPMKGHSHVYWYRQLPEEGLKFMVYLQKENIIDESGMPKERFSAEFPKEGPSILRIQQVVRGDSAAYFCASSPRGPEAFFGQGTRLTVV.

The sample holds a few counts of this clone. J is TRBJ2-1 and V is TRBV5-1; TRBD2 matches at 8 bases. With 6 bases clipped from V and 6 bases from J, the junction kept 17 bases outside the gene matches. The CDR3 totals 17 residues. Germline assignment: CDR1 SGHRS and CDR2 YFSETQ. CDR3 residues: CASTIGLAGVVSNEQFF. CDR3 coding DNA: TGCGCCAGCACTATCGGGCTAGCGGGTGTAGTTAGCAATGAGCAGTTCTTC.